Described below is a single TCR beta chain sequence and its context. V gave up 3 bases and J gave up 10 bases, with 16 bases separating them. Germline CDR1 is MNHEY and CDR2 is SVGAGI. The CDR3 has 15 amino acids. Original processing methods: Using reference gene primer amplification, nucleated cell counts were estimated. The data were produced by immunoSEQ multiplex PCR, yet TCRdb's version contains in-frame clones alone and is incomplete. The DNA gave D and trimming, while V, J and clone size come from that table. The table lists approximately 300,000 clones, about 90% of them singletons, with over 9% in the top ten. This entry is derived from a study of blood T cell repertoires in COVID-19. On the study more broadly: PBMCs, B-cell-depleted T cells, or T cells were the source of the cDNA or gDNA that made up the material.

What the recovered Cohort 3 donors had was two negative PCRs, clearance, or symptom resolution. Sequenced material: PBMCs or T cells enriched from blood (not recorded which). J is TRBJ1-6 and V is TRBV6-5; D remains ambiguous. This TCR was recovered from a woman aged 25-40 years who had recovered from COVID-19. In nucleotides, the CDR3 is TGTGCCAGCAGTTATAGTGCGGATCCAACCTCACCCCTCCACTTT. Encoded protein: CASSYSADPTSPLHF.